The text below deals with one T cell receptor beta chain. This sample was included in a study of T-cell reconstitution after alpha-beta-depleted transplantation in children. V lost 3 bases, J lost 6 bases, and 14 bases lay in between. CDR1 is SNHLY and CDR2 is FYNNEI in the germline V gene. This CDR3 region has 14 residues. Library preparation (for TCRbeta) was performed with unique molecular identifiers. MiXCR, run by TCRdb on the PCR reads, gives a single entry per CDR3 protein. Of roughly 500,000 distinct CDR3 sequences listed, under 15% are singletons. Sequenced material: PBMCs from the stem cell graft donor, taken from the stem cell graft. The V and J genes are TRBV2 and TRBJ2-5; unclear D gene. The receptor's source is a human donor who donated a stem cell graft to a child with combined immunodeficiency. The CDR3 coding sequence is TGTGCCAGCAGTGATATGGGAAGTGGGCAGACCCAGTACTTC. This gives the protein CASSDMGSGQTQYF.